This T cell receptor beta chain was identified during a study of blood T cell repertoires in COVID-19 (TCRdb year 2020). About the investigation overall: Samples from collaborators originated in the United States, Italy and Spain and spanned both the acute and convalescent phases of COVID-19. Where HLA class I and class II types were available, the types were taken from metadata supplied by the sample provider, not from assay-based typing. Samples came from the ongoing ImmuneRACE study (first 160 participants) plus 1,254 subjects from 6 global collaborators. The prospective study material was composed of cDNA or gDNA derived from T cells, B-cell-depleted T cells, or PBMCs. A freely available public database, intended as a resource for researchers studying the immune response to SARS-CoV-2, is where the repertoires were released. The sample metadata nearly always contained a de-identified subject ID, COVID-19 status, age in years and sex. The dataset comprised deeply sampled blood TCRbeta repertoires from subjects exposed to, actively infected with, or recovered from COVID-19.

Participants in the prospective study were enrolled through a virtual design, were aged roughly 18 to 100 years, and lived in approximately 25 United States geographic areas. Cohort assignment in the prospective study relied on participant-reported clinical history from a screening survey and a study questionnaire. Recovered participants in ImmuneRACE Cohort 3 were defined as having two consecutive negative NP/OP PCR tests, clearance from a healthcare professional, or resolution of symptoms. Each participant in the prospective study had whole blood, serum and a nasopharyngeal or oropharyngeal swab collected by mobile phlebotomists. Over a roughly two-month period, participants in the prospective study had the option of providing additional blood draws and questionnaires. Blood samples from the prospective study were shipped frozen or at room temperature prior to DNA extraction. Including the terminal cysteine and phenylalanine, the CDR3 comprises 15 residues. The kept DNA is CDR3 alone, 45 bases in frame from the first base. CDR1 and CDR2 are drawn from the germline V gene (reference sequence): LGHDT, YNNKEL. Trimming takes 1 base off V and 6 bases off J; junction bases not matched to a gene: 5.

TCRbeta CDR3 regions were amplified from genomic DNA by means of the immunoSEQ Assay, a bias-controlled multiplex PCR. Regarding the original processing steps: The number of nucleated cells in each sample was estimated from the amplification of reference gene primers within the assay. To quantify the absolute abundance of each unique TCRbeta CDR3 rearrangement, sequence reads were collapsed and filtered. For each sample, productive Simpson clonality was calculated as the square root of Simpson's diversity index over productive rearrangements. TCRdb took over this immuneACCESS table, retaining in-frame rearrangements with V and J assigned. Such tables are incomplete; in checked studies, under half of the missing clones stem from an unresolved V gene, and the remainder is unexplained. Clone size and V and J calls were adopted from that table, with D and trimming inferred from the DNA. Across this sample there are around 260,000 clones, with roughly 85% seen only once. Of the sample, roughly 4% falls within the top ten clones.

Comments on this clone: Its antigen target is currently unknown. Per-base quality was not reported, and no clone a single base away is much larger than it.

What the authors observed across the whole study: Clinical and demographic metadata were provided uncurated, with the amount varying by source and participant.

Sequenced input: PBMCs or T cells enriched from blood (not recorded which). The sequence derives from a young woman who had recovered from COVID-19. Recombination linked TRBV3-1 (or the pseudogene TRBV3-2) to TRBJ2-7; 11 middle bases align to TRBD1. The DNA sequence is TGTGCCAGCAGCCAAGTACCTGGGACAGGGGGCGAGCAGTACTTC. The encoded protein is CASSQVPGTGGEQYF.